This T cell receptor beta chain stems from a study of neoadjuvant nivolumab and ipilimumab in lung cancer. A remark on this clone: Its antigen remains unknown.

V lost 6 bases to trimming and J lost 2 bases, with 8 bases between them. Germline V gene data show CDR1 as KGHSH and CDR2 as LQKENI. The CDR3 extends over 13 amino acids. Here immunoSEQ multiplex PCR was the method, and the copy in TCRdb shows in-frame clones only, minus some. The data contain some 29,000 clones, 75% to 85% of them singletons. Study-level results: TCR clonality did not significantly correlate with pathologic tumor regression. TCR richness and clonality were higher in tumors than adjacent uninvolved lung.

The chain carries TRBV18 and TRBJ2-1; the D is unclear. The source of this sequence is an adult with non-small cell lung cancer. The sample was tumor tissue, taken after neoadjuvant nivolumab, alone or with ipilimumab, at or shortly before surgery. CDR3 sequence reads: CASSFEAYNEQFF. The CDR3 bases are TGTGCCAGCTCGTTCGAGGCCTACAATGAGCAGTTCTTC. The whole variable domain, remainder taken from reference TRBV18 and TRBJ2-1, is NAGVMQNPRHLVRRRGQEARLRCSPMKGHSHVYWYRQLPEEGLKFMVYLQKENIIDESGMPKERFSAEFPKEGPSILRIQQVVRGDSAAYFCASSFEAYNEQFFGPGTRLTVL.